This TCR beta chain was sequenced for a study of blood T cell repertoires in COVID-19. Study-level background: Both acute and convalescent COVID-19 samples were obtained from the United States, Italy and Spain. PBMCs, B-cell-depleted T cells, or T cells provided the cDNA or gDNA that made up the material.

Per the authors' pipeline: Estimated nucleated cell counts came from reference gene primer amplification. Here immunoSEQ multiplex PCR was the method, and the copy in TCRdb shows in-frame clones only, minus some. D and trimming come from the DNA, and the V and J calls and clone size come from that table. The table lists fewer than 300,000 clones, more than 90% of them singletons. The sample holds a few counts of this clone. The TCR originated in a person under 35 with COVID-19, enrolled during active disease. The sequenced sample consisted of peripheral blood.

CDR3 in amino acids: CASSLQGNYGYTF. The DNA for the CDR3 is TGCGCCAGCAGCTTACAGGGGAACTATGGCTACACCTTC. The chain employs TRBV5-1 and TRBJ1-2, with TRBD1 matching over 7 bases. This CDR3 is built from 13 residues. CDR1 and CDR2 (germline): SGHRS, YFSETQ. J lost 2 bases, V lost 2 bases, and 0 bases had no gene match.